This TCR beta chain comes out of a study of beta chain features in type 1 diabetes (dated by TCRdb to 2016 to 2018). In the study overall: Patients and healthy donors did not differ in mean age, gender distribution, total cell number or subset yield. A total of 90 million to 130 million sorted cells were examined across all samples, and a strong correlation was observed between cell number per subset and RNA yield. In the study, TCRB repertoires of sorted circulating CD4+ T cell subsets from recently diagnosed type 1 diabetes patients were compared with those of matched healthy donors. Regulatory and stem cell-like memory subsets were isolated from only 8 patients and about 8 healthy donors, whereas naive and central memory subsets came from all 30 or so donors.

What the work shows at the level of the full study, not this receptor alone: Because the HLA sub-analyses included only small numbers of individuals, any influence of HLA type on TCRB rearrangement was left unresolved. PCR may preferentially amplify shorter templates, but because patient and control samples were amplified and corrected together, any resulting skew would affect both groups equally. Sequencing cDNA rather than genomic DNA could over-represent highly expressing activated cells, although activation and CD3 levels did not differ between groups. Patients with type 1 diabetes made fewer insertions and deleted more nucleotides at VDJ recombination sites, implying thymic rearrangement abnormalities. The naive, central memory and regulatory TCRB repertoires appeared to resemble one another more closely among patients than among healthy donors. Type 1 diabetes patients showed a moderate but significant shortening of TCRB CDR3 length in all four CD4+ subsets.

From each donor, a single peripheral blood sample of about 110 mL on average was drawn into heparinised tubes. A BD FACSAria II was used to sort naive, central memory, regulatory and stem cell-like memory CD4+ T cells with a panel that included CD45RO, CCR7, CD25, CD127, CD95 and CD27. Every sorted population had a purity above 95%. PBMCs were isolated right away by Lymphoprep density gradient centrifugation and were stained directly, without culture. So that batch effects would be minimized, each experiment stained and sorted samples in pairs, pairing one healthy donor with one patient. Per the germline V gene, SGHTA is the CDR1 and FQGNSA is the CDR2. Its CDR3 holds 15 amino acids, cysteine through phenylalanine. The kept DNA is CDR3 alone, 45 bases in frame from the first base. Compared with germline, V lacks 3 bases and J lacks 4 bases; bases without a gene match: 4. The entire amount of isolated RNA was reverse transcribed using the High Capacity cDNA Reverse Transcription Kit, so the sequenced TCRB transcripts were expressed ones. Naive, central memory and regulatory T cell samples underwent deep immunoSEQ sequencing, averaging around 3.9 million total reads per sample. Sorted cells were lysed in RLT buffer and RNA was extracted with DNase-treated RNeasy Micro or Mini kits, depending on cell number. Each cell subset was processed separately to prevent cross-contamination, with patient and healthy donor samples processed together. The immunoSEQ multiplex PCR was used to amplify TCRB sequences from cDNA, yielding 87-bp fragments that span the CDR3 region. Amplicons were sequenced on the Illumina HiSeq platform. Concerning the study's data processing: Synthetic template baselines were used to correct PCR bias computationally, reads within Hamming distance 2 were collapsed together, and singletons that could not be merged were discarded. Reads were aligned against IMGT to assign V, D and J genes, CDR3 length and insertions or deletions at six rearrangement sites. Within each subset, clonotype counts were normalized to sorted cell number, and only after that were true diversity and Gini coefficients computed with the tcR R package. The overlap coefficient, calculated on TCRB nucleotide sequences, was used to quantify repertoire sharing. As a proxy for the pre-selection repertoire, out-of-frame TCRB sequences from naive cells were analyzed. TCRdb took this table from immuneACCESS and kept in-frame rearrangements with V and J called. Such tables lack part of the clones; where checked against another copy, unresolved V genes explain under half of the gap, and the rest is unexplained. V, J and clone size are those of that table, while D and trimming were read from the DNA. The sample data list about 230,000 clones, and 9.6% of these were observed just once. 0.034% of the sample belongs to the ten largest clones.

Worth noting for this clone: Its antigen is unknown. Base qualities are not recorded, but no much larger clone differs from it by a single base.

Recombination linked TRBV7-2 to TRBJ1-1, with 11 junctional bases fitting TRBD1. The sample comprised naive CD4+ T cells from blood. The cell subset or site label, read with the paper, signifies: true naive CD4+ T cells. This TCR was sampled from a young woman in good health. The DNA sequence is given as TGTGCCAGCAGCTTTTCCGGGACAGGGGGCACTGAAGCTTTCTTT. Its protein is CASSFSGTGGTEAFF. The variable domain in full, with residues beyond the CDR3 obtained from the reference TRBV7-2 and TRBJ1-1 genes, is GAGVSQSPSNKVTEKGKDVELRCDPISGHTALYWYRQSLGQGLEFLIYFQGNSAPDKSGLPSDRFSAERTGGSVSTLTIQRTQQEDSAVYLCASSFSGTGGTEAFFGQGTRLTVV.